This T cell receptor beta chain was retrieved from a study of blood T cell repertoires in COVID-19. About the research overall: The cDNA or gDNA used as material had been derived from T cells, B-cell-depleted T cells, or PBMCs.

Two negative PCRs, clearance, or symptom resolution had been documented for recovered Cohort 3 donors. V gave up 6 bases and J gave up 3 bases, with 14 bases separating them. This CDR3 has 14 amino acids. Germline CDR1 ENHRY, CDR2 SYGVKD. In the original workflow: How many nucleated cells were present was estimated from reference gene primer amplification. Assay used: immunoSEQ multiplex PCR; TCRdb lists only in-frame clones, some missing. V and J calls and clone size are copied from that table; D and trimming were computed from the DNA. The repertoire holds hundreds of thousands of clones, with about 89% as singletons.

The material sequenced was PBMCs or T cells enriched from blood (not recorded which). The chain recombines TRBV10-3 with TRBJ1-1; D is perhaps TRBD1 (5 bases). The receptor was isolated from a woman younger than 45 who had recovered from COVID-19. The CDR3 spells CAIRAGGIDTEAFF. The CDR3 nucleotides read TGTGCCATCAGGGCCGGGGGGATCGACACTGAAGCTTTCTTT.